Detailed here is one T cell receptor (beta chain). Its antigen is unknown. This sample is drawn from a study of cytomegalovirus exposure and HLA in healthy donors. Study-wide findings and caveats: Further analysis was carried out later, and it showed several of the most significant clusters appearing linked to common viral pathogens. About 87% or about 30% of the time was how often most TCR beta V segments were productive, according to an earlier analysis.

60 Vbeta and 13 Jbeta primers were used in PCR. The data were produced by immunoSEQ multiplex PCR, yet TCRdb's version contains in-frame clones alone and is incomplete. The sample carries 110,000 to 150,000 clones, about 80% recorded once. The source of this sequence is a female donor in good health and CMV-seronegative. The sample was PBMCs.

CDR3 coding DNA: TGCAGCGTTGAAGGCGGCACCTTC. As protein: CSVEGGTF. The chain employs TRBV29-1 and TRBJ1-2; D is undetermined. This CDR3 has 8 residues. The germline CDR1 and CDR2 sequences are SQVTM and ANQGSEA. V was clipped by 1 base and J by 13 bases, with 4 bases between them. Together with reference TRBV29-1 and TRBJ1-2, the CDR3 gives the full variable domain: SAVISQKPSRDICQRGTSLTIQCQVDSQVTMMFWYRQQPGQSLTLIATANQGSEATYESGFVIDKFPISRPNLTFSTLTVSNMSPEDSSIYLCSVEGGTFGSGTRLTVV.